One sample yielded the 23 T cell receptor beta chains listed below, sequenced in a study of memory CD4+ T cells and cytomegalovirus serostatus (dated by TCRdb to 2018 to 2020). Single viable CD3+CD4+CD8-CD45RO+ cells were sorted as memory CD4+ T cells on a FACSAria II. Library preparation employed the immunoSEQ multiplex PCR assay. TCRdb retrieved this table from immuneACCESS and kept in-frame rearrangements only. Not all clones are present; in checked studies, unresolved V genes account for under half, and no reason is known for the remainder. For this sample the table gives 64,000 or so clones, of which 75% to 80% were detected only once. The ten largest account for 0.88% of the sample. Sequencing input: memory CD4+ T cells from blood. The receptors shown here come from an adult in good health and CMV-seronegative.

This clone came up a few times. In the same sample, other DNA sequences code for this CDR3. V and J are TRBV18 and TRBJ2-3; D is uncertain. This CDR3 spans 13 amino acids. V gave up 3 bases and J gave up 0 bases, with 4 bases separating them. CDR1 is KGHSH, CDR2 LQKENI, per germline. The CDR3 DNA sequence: TGTGCCAGCTCACCGGGGAGCACAGATACGCAGTATTTT. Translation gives CASSPGSTDTQYF.

CDR3 nucleotide sequence: TGTGCCAGTAGTCCCTTGGACAGGGGGTGGCCTGAAGCTTTCTTT. Translated, it gives CASSPLDRGWPEAFF. The chain carries TRBV19 and TRBJ1-1; 10 bases are shared with TRBD1. The germline CDR1 and CDR2 sequences are LNHDA and SQIVND (reference sequence). Trimming at V came to 5 bases and at J to 6 bases, leaving 9 bases not matched to a gene. The CDR3 has 15 amino acids. Complete variable domain (other parts from reference TRBV19 and TRBJ1-1): DGGITQSPKYLFRKEGQNVTLSCEQNLNHDAMYWYRQDPGQGLRLIYYSQIVNDFQKGDIAEGYSVSREKKESFPLTVTSAQKNPTAFYLCASSPLDRGWPEAFFGQGTRLTVV.

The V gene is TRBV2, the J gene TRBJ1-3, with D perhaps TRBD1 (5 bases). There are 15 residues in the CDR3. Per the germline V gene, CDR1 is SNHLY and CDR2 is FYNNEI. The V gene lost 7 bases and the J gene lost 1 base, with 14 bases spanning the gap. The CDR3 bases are TGTGCCAGCAAATTATCCAGGGTTTCTGGAAACACCATATATTTT. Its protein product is CASKLSRVSGNTIYF.

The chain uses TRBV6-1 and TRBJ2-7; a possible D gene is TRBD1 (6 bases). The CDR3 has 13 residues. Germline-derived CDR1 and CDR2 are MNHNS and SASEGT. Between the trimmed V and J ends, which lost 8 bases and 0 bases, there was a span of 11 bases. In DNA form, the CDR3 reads TGTGCCAGCTGGGGGCACCCCTCCTACGAGCAGTACTTC. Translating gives CASWGHPSYEQYF.

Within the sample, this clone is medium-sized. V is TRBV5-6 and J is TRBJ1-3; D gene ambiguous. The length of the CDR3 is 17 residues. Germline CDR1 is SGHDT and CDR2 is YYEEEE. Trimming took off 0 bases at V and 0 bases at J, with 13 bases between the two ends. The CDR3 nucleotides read TGTGCCAGCAGCTTGGATCTTTCGGTAAACTCTGGAAACACCATATATTTT. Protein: CASSLDLSVNSGNTIYF. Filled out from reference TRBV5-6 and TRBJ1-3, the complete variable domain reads DAGVTQSPTHLIKTRGQQVTLRCSPKSGHDTVSWYQQALGQGPQFIFQYYEEEERQRGNFPDRFSGHQFPNYSSELNVNALLLGDSALYLCASSLDLSVNSGNTIYFGEGSWLTVV.

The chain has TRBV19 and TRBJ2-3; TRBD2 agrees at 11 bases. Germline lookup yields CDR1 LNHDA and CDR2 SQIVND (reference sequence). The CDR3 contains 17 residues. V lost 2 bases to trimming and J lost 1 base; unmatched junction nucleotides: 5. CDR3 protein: CASSIKPGLAGTDTQYF. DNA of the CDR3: TGTGCCAGTAGTATAAAACCGGGACTAGCGGGCACAGATACGCAGTATTTT.

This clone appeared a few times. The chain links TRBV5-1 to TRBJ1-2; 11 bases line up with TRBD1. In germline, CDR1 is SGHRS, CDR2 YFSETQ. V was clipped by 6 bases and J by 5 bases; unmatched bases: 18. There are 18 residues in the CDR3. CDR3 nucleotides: TGCGCCAGCACCCGACTCCCCGGGACAGGGGGTTTCGCTTATGGCTACACCTTC. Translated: CASTRLPGTGGFAYGYTF.

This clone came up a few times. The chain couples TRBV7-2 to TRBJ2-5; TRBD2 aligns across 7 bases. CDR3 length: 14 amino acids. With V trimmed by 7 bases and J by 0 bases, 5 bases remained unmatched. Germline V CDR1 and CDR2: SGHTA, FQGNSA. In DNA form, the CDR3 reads TGTGCCAGCAAGGGCGGGGGTTACCAAGAGACCCAGTACTTC. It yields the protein CASKGGGYQETQYF.

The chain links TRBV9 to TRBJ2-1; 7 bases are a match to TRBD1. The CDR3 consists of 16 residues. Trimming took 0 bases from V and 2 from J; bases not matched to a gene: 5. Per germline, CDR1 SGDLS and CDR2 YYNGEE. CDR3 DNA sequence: TGTGCCAGCAGCGTAGATGTCAGGGGGACCTACAATGAGCAGTTCTTC. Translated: CASSVDVRGTYNEQFF.

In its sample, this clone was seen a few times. The CDR3 is CASSQVWGLSGAFF. The CDR3 DNA is TGTGCCAGCAGCCAAGTTTGGGGGCTCTCAGGAGCTTTCTTT. The chain carries TRBV14 and TRBJ1-1; D is perhaps TRBD1 (6 bases). Between the trimmed V and J ends, which lost 1 base and 10 bases, there was a span of 16 bases. The CDR3 spans 14 residues. Germline V lookup: CDR1 SGHDN, CDR2 FVKESK.

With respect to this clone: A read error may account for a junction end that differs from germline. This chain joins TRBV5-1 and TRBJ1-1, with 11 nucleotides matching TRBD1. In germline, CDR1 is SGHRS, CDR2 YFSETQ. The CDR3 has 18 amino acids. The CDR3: CASRLTGQGATRNTEAFF. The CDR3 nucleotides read TGCGCCAGCCGCTTAACTGGACAGGGGGCAACAAGGAACACTGAAGCTTTCTTT.

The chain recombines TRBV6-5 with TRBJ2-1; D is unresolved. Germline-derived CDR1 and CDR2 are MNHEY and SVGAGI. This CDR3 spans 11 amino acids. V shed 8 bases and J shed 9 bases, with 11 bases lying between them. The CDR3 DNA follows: TGTGCCAGCGGCACAGAGTTTGAGCAGTTCTTC. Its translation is CASGTEFEQFF.

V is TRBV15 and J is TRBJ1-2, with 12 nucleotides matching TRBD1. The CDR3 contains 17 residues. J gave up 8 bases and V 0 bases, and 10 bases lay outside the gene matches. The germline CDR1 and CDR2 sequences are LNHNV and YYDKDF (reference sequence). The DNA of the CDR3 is TGTGCCACCAGCAGAGACTCCGTGGGACAGGGGGCGAGGGGCTACACCTTC. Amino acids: CATSRDSVGQGARGYTF.

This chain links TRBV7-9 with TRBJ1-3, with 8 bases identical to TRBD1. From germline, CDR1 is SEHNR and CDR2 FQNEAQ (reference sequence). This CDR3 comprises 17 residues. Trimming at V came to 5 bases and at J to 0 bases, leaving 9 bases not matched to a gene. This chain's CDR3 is CASSLTGTGFSGNTIYF. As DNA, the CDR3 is TGTGCCAGCAGCCTGACCGGGACAGGTTTCTCTGGAAACACCATATATTTT.

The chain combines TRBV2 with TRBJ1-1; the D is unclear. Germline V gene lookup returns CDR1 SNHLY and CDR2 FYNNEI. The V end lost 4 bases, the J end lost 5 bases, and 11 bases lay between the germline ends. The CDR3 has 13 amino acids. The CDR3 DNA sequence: TGTGCCAGCAGTGGAATGACGGGGACTGAAGCTTTCTTT. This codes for CASSGMTGTEAFF.

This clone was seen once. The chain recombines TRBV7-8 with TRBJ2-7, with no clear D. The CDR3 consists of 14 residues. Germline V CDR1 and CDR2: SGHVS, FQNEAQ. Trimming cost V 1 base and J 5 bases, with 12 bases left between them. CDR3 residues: CASSLVENRHEQYF. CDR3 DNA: TGTGCCAGCAGCTTAGTGGAGAATCGTCACGAGCAGTACTTC.

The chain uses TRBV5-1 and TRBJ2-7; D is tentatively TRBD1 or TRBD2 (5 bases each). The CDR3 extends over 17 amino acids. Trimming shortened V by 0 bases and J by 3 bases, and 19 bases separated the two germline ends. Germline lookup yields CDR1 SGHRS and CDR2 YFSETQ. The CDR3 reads CASSLASRIGANYEQYF. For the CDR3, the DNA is TGCGCCAGCAGCTTGGCCTCGAGGATCGGGGCCAACTACGAGCAGTACTTC.

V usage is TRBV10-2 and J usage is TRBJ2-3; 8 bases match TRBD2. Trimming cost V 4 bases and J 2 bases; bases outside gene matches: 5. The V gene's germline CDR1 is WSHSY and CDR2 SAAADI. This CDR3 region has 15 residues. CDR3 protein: CASSGQRGYTDTQYF. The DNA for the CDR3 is TGCGCCAGCAGTGGTCAGCGGGGGTACACAGATACGCAGTATTTT.

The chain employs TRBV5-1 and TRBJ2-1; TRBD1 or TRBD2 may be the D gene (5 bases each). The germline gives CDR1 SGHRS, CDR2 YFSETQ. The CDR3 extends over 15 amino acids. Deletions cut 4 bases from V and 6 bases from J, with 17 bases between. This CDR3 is CASSPRDPSTNEQFF. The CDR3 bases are TGCGCCAGCAGCCCACGGGACCCCTCGACCAATGAGCAGTTCTTC.

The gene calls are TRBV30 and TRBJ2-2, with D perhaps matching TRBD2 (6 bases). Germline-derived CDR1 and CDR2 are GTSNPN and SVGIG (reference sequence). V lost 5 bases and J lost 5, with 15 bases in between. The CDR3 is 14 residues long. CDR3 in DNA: TGTGCCTGGGCAAGAGGTCGGGGGACCGGGGAGCTGTTTTTT. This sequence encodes CAWARGRGTGELFF.

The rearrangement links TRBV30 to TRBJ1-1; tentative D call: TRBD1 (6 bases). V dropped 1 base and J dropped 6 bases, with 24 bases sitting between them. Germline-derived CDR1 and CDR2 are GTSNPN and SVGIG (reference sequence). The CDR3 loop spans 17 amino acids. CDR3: CAWSGAGARGAGAEAFF. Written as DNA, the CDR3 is TGTGCCTGGAGTGGGGCAGGGGCGAGAGGGGCAGGGGCTGAAGCTTTCTTT.

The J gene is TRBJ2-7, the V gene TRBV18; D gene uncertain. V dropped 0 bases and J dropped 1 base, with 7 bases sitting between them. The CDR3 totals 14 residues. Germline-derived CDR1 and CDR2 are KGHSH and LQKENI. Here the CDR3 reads CASSPPSSSYEQYF. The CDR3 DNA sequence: TGTGCCAGCTCACCACCGAGCTCGTCCTACGAGCAGTACTTC.

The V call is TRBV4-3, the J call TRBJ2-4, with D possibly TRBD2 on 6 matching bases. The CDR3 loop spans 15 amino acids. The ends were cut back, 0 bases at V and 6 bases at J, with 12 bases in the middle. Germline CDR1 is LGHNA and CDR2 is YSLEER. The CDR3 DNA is TGCGCCAGCAGCCAAGACGGGCTAGCGATAAACATTCAGTACTTC. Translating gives CASSQDGLAINIQYF.